The 6 T cell receptor beta chains given below trace back to one sample, sequenced in a study of T cells in Graves' hyperthyroidism and ophthalmopathy. Amplification yielded TCR beta CDR3 regions, with RNA transcripts as the source. The TCR CDR3 was amplified in a first-round RT-PCR using the HTBI primer set. TCRdb analysed the multiplex PCR reads with MiXCR anew, one entry per CDR3 protein. This repertoire shows fewer than 110,000 distinct CDR3 sequences, 45% to 50% found once; its top ten account for 20% to 30%. The sample was blood. The receptors originated from a man in his forties with Graves' hyperthyroidism.

This clonotype was seen at least ten times. The V gene is TRBV11-2, the J gene TRBJ2-7, with 9 positions matching TRBD1. The V segment lost 5 bases and the J segment 3 bases; nucleotides outside the gene matches: 14. Per the germline V gene, CDR1 is SGHAT and CDR2 is FQNNGV. CDR3 length: 17 residues. The CDR3 is CASSPPALTGGVYEQYF. In nucleotides, the CDR3 is TGTGCCAGCAGCCCGCCGGCCCTAACAGGGGGCGTCTACGAGCAGTACTTC.

The chain carries TRBV11-1 and TRBJ2-7; 8 bases map to TRBD1. The germline V gene has CDR1 SGHAT and CDR2 FQDESV (reference sequence). Trimming at V came to 1 base and at J to 7 bases, leaving 15 bases not matched to a gene. The CDR3 is 17 amino acids. Here the CDR3 DNA reads TGTGCCAGCAGCTTAGTCGCAGGGGGCTGGCACCGGGGAGAGCAGTACTTC. It specifies CASSLVAGGWHRGEQYF.

This clonotype was seen repeatedly, ten times or more. One end of the junction varies from germline; a read error may be responsible. The chain employs TRBV7-3 and TRBJ2-2; TRBD1 matches 8 bases. CDR1 is SGHTA and CDR2 is FQGTGA in the germline V gene. The CDR3 is 15 amino acids. CDR3 nucleotide sequence: TGTGCCAACAGCTTATACCCCAGGGGGCCCGGGGAGCTGTTTTTT. Encoded protein: CANSLYPRGPGELFF.

This clonotype was seen a single time. A much more abundant neighbour one base away suggests this may be a read error. This chain connects TRBV28 to TRBJ2-7; a possible D gene is TRBD1 (6 bases). Germline-derived CDR1 and CDR2 are MDHEN and SYDVKM. The CDR3 runs to 12 residues. CDR3 nucleotides: TGTGCCAGCAGTGGGGGCCCCTACGAGCAGTGCTTC. Amino acids: CASSGGPYEQCF.

Ten or more counts support this clonotype. The rearrangement joins TRBV7-8 to TRBJ2-1; D uncertain. The CDR3 runs 15 residues. Germline loops: CDR1 SGHVS, CDR2 FQNEAQ. Trimming pared 4 bases from V and 1 base from J, leaving 11 bases between. The CDR3 nucleotides read TGTGCCAGCAGCTCGACCGAACTTTCCTACAATGAGCAGTTCTTC. It encodes CASSSTELSYNEQFF. The whole variable domain, filled in from reference TRBV7-8 and TRBJ2-1, reads GAGVSQSPRYKVAKRGQDVALRCDPISGHVSLFWYQQALGQGPEFLTYFQNEAQLDKSGLPSDRFFAERPEGSVSTLKIQRTQQEDSAVYLCASSSTELSYNEQFFGPGTRLTVL.

This clonotype occurred many times. V usage is TRBV20-1 and J usage is TRBJ2-1; tentatively, D is TRBD2 (6 bases). V lost 4 bases to trimming and J lost 10 bases, with 14 bases between them. Germline V gene data show CDR1 as DFQATT and CDR2 as SNEGSKA (reference sequence). The CDR3 totals 12 residues. CDR3 in DNA: TGCAGTGCTATTCGCTCGGGGGTCGAGCAGTTCTTC. This codes for CSAIRSGVEQFF.